This T cell receptor beta chain was sequenced for a study of blood T cell repertoires in COVID-19. Sequencing used immunoSEQ multiplex PCR; TCRdb keeps in-frame clones, though not all of them. Among 60,000 or so clones listed, around 87% were seen once. This clonotype was sampled from a man in his sixties with acute or convalescent COVID-19. Sequenced material: peripheral blood.

CDR3 nucleotide sequence: TGTGCCAGCAGCTTGACGACGGGGAACTATGGCTACACCTTC. Encoded protein: CASSLTTGNYGYTF. The chain links TRBV5-4 to TRBJ1-2; D is ambiguous. V shed 1 base and J shed 2 bases, with 9 bases lying between them. CDR3 length: 14 amino acids. Per the germline V gene, CDR1 is SGHNT and CDR2 is YYREEE (reference sequence).